This T cell receptor beta chain was obtained from a study of blood T cell repertoires in COVID-19. For the study at large: Sources were T cells, B-cell-depleted T cells, or PBMCs; the material itself was cDNA or gDNA.

Libraries were prepared by immunoSEQ multiplex PCR; TCRdb keeps only in-frame clonotypes and omits some of them. The table shows more than 85,000 clones, with more than 80% occurring only once. In germline, CDR1 is LNHDA, CDR2 SQIVND (reference sequence). This CDR3 has 14 amino acids. V shed 4 bases, J shed 3 bases, and the junction held 1 base outside the gene matches. The sample taken for sequencing was peripheral blood. This rearrangement joins TRBV19 to TRBJ2-1, with 9 bases lining up with TRBD2. The TCR originated in a woman in her 70s with acute or convalescent COVID-19. CDR3 region: CASSKRGDYNEQFF. The CDR3 coding sequence is TGTGCCAGTAGTAAGCGGGGGGACTACAATGAGCAGTTCTTC.